This TCR beta chain emerged from a study of cytomegalovirus exposure and HLA in healthy donors (dated by TCRdb to 2016 to 2017). With respect to the entire study: In an earlier analysis of some 610 of the donors, around 300 Gb of sequence data and roughly 100 million unique TCR beta sequences from roughly 200 million T cells were reported. On average, roughly 240,000 unique TCR beta nucleotide sequences were sequenced per donor among more than 350 genotyped donors of the cohort, with roughly 18% of those sequences being non-productive. A handful of DR-DQ haplotypes were handled as single units for association and clustering because linkage in the cohort was strong. Using immunosequencing, the study profiled T cell repertoires from 640 or so subjects and related those repertoires to cytomegalovirus serostatus. Typing coverage differed by locus: A, B, C, DRB1 and DQB1 were typed in roughly 620-630 donors, DQA1 in around 500, DPA1 in 600 to 610, and DPB1 in 472. To predict cytomegalovirus infection status, the study combined high-throughput TCR immunosequencing, statistical association of individual TCRs with disease status, and machine learning. Every repertoire in the discovery cohort had been generated on one and the same sequencing platform. In an earlier analysis of several hundred of the donors, high-throughput TCR beta sequencing was used to judge whether each TCR beta V gene segment behaved as functional or pseudogenic. The later analysis used no new phenotypic data to find candidate immune exposures, relying instead on TCR beta sequences and their occurrence across donors. HLA typing included class I and class II loci at four-digit resolution. Alongside the repertoire data, information on donor age, sex, ethnicity and CMV serostatus was compiled. An early release that covered about 640 HLA-typed donors contained about 300 gigabases of sequencing data and around 85 million unique TCR sequences. The genetic ancestry cluster associated with self-reported Caucasian donors included about four fifths of the 398 genotyped donors. Genome-wide SNP genotypes for about three fifths of the roughly 670 donors were used in a later genetic analysis, which treated that subset as a discovery cohort. The aim of the study was to test whether cataloging public T cell receptors could identify signatures of past pathogen exposure. Along with the approximately 600-subject first cohort, a separate validation cohort of over a hundred different subjects was used. In a later analysis, previously published TCR beta repertoires from 550 to 700 donors were re-analyzed and high-resolution HLA genotyping was added so that TCR occurrence patterns could be studied. Broad study findings and their caveats: Strong co-occurrence of HLA alleles, especially DR and DQ, made assigning TCR associations to individual alleles difficult. Linkage disequilibrium might explain the correlated functional status among segregating V segments, but an unknown experimental factor could not be excluded. A cluster of highly shared sequence variants was judged likely to be a technical artifact of the sequencing pipeline. The study listed 150 to 200 TCR beta chains as associated with cytomegalovirus. In vitro tests confirmed that a few of the cytomegalovirus-associated TCR beta chains recognize cytomegalovirus antigens. In a later analysis, most CMV-associated TCR beta chains were found to appear HLA-restricted, with HLA associations seemingly driven largely by CMV exposure. According to a later analysis, parvovirus B19, influenza, CMV and Epstein-Barr virus appeared linked to several top co-occurrence clusters. The classifier was reported to diagnose cytomegalovirus status with high specificity and sensitivity in both the original cohort and the validation cohort. The only immune exposure information available for the cohort was CMV serostatus. A further reported finding was that TCR beta sequences accurately predicted the HLA-A and HLA-B alleles for most subjects in the first cohort. In a later genetic analysis, fewer N-insertions in productive TCRs were reported among donors in an Asian-associated ancestry cluster than the roughly 670-donor mean. The presence/absence analyses assumed that sequencing depth was roughly uniform across donors, and that assumption may not be true. This cohort had only TCR beta chains sequenced, and the lack of alpha or paired-chain data limited which features could be detected. Because counts were too low, approximately 15 rarely observed V segments, including chromosome 9 orphons, were excluded from the earlier analysis of under 650 of the donors. HLA typing was unavailable for some donors at each locus, so association tests used only the typed subset. In a later analysis, HLA-associated TCR beta chains were found to be more clonally expanded and to have lower generation probabilities than equally common non-associated chains. In an earlier analysis of roughly 500 of the donors, most TCR beta V segments appeared in productive rearrangements about 87% or about 30% of the time, broadly matching IMGT annotations. The authors suggested that the approach could potentially be generalized to other disease states and immunological phenotypes. An association between a missense DCLRE1C variant and V-gene and J-gene trimming of TCR beta chains was found in a later genetic analysis and replicated in an independent cohort. At a false discovery rate of 0.05, a later analysis linked fewer than 20,000 TCR beta sequences to specific HLA alleles. Across donors, most TCR sequences were observed very rarely, whereas some public TCRs were present in many individuals. According to a later analysis, TCR association rates differed among HLA loci, with DRB1 alleles showing the most associated TCRs and HLA-C alleles showing the fewest.

Receptor libraries were prepared by the immunoSEQ multiplex PCR assay. For the multiplex PCR, a mixture combining 60 forward primers for TCR Vbeta segments and 13 reverse primers for TCR Jbeta segments was used. A multiplex PCR assay on genomic DNA amplified the CDR3 region of rearranged TCR beta genes. On the Illumina HiSeq System, the amplified TCR beta libraries were sequenced as 87-base-pair reads. The study's own analysis went as follows. A later analysis counted some 74 million unique TCR beta chains across the 650 to 800 repertoires, and some 12 million of these chains were shared by at least two donors. Raw reads were error-corrected and collapsed into unique sequences by a nearest-neighbor algorithm in which closely related sequences were merged to remove PCR and sequencing errors. V, D and J gene segments were assigned by aligning CDR3 sequences to IMGT reference sequences. For a sequence to be retained, a match of at least six nucleotides to both a V gene segment and a J gene segment was required. Rearrangements were called productive when the CDR3 lacked stop codons and stayed in frame with V and J; all others were non-productive. CDR3 was defined by IMGT convention, running from the second conserved V-encoded cysteine to the conserved J-encoded phenylalanine. Sequences without an unambiguous match to a single V gene segment were excluded from the earlier analysis of 500 to 700 of the donors. An earlier analysis of approximately 590 of the donors classified V segments as functional when productive rearrangements were above 56.7% and as segregating when the standard deviation between donors was above 5%. A statistical classification framework was built for diagnosing cytomegalovirus status from the catalog of TCR beta chain sequences. In a later analysis, V and J genes were assigned by comparing TCR nucleotide sequences against IMGT/GENE-DB human TR gene sequences. In a later analysis, CDR3 sequences and most-parsimonious VDJ recombination scenarios were assigned using the TCRdist pipeline. A later analysis defined each TCR beta chain by its CDR3 amino acid sequence plus V-gene family, and excluded reads lacking a unique V-gene family. As a way to deal with suspected cross-contamination and a sequencing artifact, a later analysis dropped hundreds of nucleotide sequences that were highly shared and had low generation probability. In a later analysis, a clonal expansion index was calculated for each public chain from normalized within-repertoire ranks of inferred template counts. In a later analysis, generation probabilities were computed with a VDJ recombination model fitted to out-of-frame rearrangements, and the resulting probabilities were checked against IGoR. In a later analysis, TCR-TCR, TCR-HLA and TCR-CMV co-occurrence was scored with hypergeometric tests, and a repertoire-size bias correction was applied to TCR pairs. False discovery rates were estimated in a later analysis by permuting HLA or CMV assignments 20 times. In a later analysis, co-occurring TCRs were grouped with DBSCAN, and TCRdist sequence similarity was added when clustering was performed within HLA-allele-positive subsets. Co-occurrence clustering excluded repertoires with fewer than 30,000 or more than 120,000 public chains, plus five with anomalous nucleotide sharing. This immuneACCESS table, as held by TCRdb, lists in-frame sequences with V and J called but not all clones. Of the missing ones, under half trace to an unresolved V gene in checked studies; the others have no known cause. That table gives V, J and clone size, and the DNA gave D and trimming. For this sample the table gives 250,000 to 350,000 clones, of which around nine tenths were detected only once. The ten most abundant clones make up about 2% of the sample.

The cohort comprised around 700 healthy bone marrow donors. All cohort members were sampled while nominally healthy, although unrecorded immune exposures were likely present. The donor was CMV seronegative and belonged to the group of 380 or so seronegative cohort members. A peripheral blood sample was provided by each donor, and peripheral blood mononuclear cells were used for TCR beta sequencing. Genomic DNA was extracted from the blood cell samples with the Qiagen DNeasy Blood Extraction Kit. A remark on this clone: Its antigen has not been determined. The sample holds no much larger clone one base away, and base qualities are not on file.

The sequenced sample was PBMCs. The clonotype originates from a woman aged 18 to 35 in good health and CMV-seronegative.

This receptor carries the CDR3 CACSTGTGNTIYF. The DNA sequence is given as TGTGCCTGTTCTACAGGTACTGGAAACACCATATATTTT. Recombination linked TRBV30 to TRBJ1-3, and possibly TRBD1, on 5 matching bases. V sheds 6 bases and J sheds 2 bases, leaving 11 bases between their ends. Counted from cysteine to phenylalanine, this CDR3 has 13 amino acids. Here the CDR3 DNA is all that survives: 39 bases in frame from base 1. CDR1 and CDR2, looked up from the germline V gene (reference sequence), are GTSNPN and SVGIG. Where the CDR3 stops, the reference TRBV30 and TRBJ1-3 genes take over; the full variable domain is SQTIHQWPATLVQPVGSPLSLECTVEGTSNPNLYWYRQAAGRGLQLLFYSVGIGQISSEVPQNLSASRPQDRQFILSSKKLLLSDSGFYLCACSTGTGNTIYFGEGSWLTVV.